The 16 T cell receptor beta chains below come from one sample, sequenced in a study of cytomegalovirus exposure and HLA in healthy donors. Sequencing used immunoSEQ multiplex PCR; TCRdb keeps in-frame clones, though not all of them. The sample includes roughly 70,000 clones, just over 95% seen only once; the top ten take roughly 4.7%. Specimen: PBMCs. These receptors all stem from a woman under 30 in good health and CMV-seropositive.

CDR3 sequence (DNA): TGTGCCACCTCGGCCCGGGTGTATGGCTACACCTTC. It specifies CATSARVYGYTF. The V gene is TRBV28, the J gene TRBJ1-2; D is unclear. The CDR3 sequence is 12 residues long. CDR1 and CDR2 from the germline V gene are MDHEN and SYDVKM. Between the trimmed V and J ends, which lost 10 bases and 5 bases, there was a span of 14 bases.

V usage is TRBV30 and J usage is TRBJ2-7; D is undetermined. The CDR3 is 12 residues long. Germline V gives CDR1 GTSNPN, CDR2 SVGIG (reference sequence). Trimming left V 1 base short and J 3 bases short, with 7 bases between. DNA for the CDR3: TGTGCCTGGAGTGGGTTGAGCTACGAGCAGTACTTC. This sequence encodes CAWSGLSYEQYF.

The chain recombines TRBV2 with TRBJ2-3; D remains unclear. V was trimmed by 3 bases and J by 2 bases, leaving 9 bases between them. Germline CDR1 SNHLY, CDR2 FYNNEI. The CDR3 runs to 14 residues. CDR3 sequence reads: CASSDVSDTDTQYF. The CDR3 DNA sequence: TGTGCCAGCAGTGACGTCTCAGACACAGATACGCAGTATTTT.

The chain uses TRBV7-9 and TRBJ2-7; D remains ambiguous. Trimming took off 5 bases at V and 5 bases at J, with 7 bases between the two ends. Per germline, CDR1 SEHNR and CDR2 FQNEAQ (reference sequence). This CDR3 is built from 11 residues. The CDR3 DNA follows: TGTGCCAGCAGCCCCCTCGACGAGCAGTACTTC. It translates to CASSPLDEQYF.

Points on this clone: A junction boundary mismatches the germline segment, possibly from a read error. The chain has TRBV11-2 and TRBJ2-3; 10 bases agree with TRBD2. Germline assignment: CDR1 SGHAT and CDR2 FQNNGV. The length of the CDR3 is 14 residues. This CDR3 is CASRLAGGRDTQYF. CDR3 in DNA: TGTGCCAGCAGGTTAGCGGGAGGTAGAGATACGCAGTATTTT.

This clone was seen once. Here the CDR3 DNA reads TGTGCCAGTAGACCACAGCTAGCGGGTACCTCTGGGGCCAACGTCCTGACTTTC. Its protein is CASRPQLAGTSGANVLTF. The chain combines TRBV19 with TRBJ2-6; 8 bases match TRBD2. The CDR3 has 18 amino acids. Germline V gene data show CDR1 as LNHDA and CDR2 as SQIVND (reference sequence). V gave up 6 bases and J gave up 0 bases; unmatched junction bases: 10.

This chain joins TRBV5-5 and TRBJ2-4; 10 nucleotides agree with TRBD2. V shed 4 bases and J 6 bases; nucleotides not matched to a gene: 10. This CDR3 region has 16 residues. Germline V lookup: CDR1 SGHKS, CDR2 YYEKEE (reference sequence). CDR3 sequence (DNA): TGTGCCAGCAGCCCCTCGCTAGCGGGAGCTGGAAACATTCAGTACTTC. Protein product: CASSPSLAGAGNIQYF.

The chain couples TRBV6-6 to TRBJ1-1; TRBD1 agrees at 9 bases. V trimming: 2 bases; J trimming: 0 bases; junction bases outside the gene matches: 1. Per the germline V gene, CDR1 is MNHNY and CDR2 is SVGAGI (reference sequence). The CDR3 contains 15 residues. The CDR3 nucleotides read TGTGCCAGCAGTTACAACAGGGGGCTGAACACTGAAGCTTTCTTT. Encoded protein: CASSYNRGLNTEAFF.

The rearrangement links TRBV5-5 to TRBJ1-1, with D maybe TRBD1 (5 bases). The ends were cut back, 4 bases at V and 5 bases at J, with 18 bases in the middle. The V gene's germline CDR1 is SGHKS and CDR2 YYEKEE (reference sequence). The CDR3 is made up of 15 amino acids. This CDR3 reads CASSLSRQGWTEAFF. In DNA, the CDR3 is TGTGCCAGCAGCCTCTCCCGGCAGGGATGGACTGAAGCTTTCTTT.

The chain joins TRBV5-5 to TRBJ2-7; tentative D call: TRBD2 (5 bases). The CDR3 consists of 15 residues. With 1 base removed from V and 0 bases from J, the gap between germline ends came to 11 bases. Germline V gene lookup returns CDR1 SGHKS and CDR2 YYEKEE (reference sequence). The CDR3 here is CASSLTGSSSYEQYF. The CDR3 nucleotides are TGTGCCAGCAGCTTGACGGGATCGAGCTCCTACGAGCAGTACTTC.

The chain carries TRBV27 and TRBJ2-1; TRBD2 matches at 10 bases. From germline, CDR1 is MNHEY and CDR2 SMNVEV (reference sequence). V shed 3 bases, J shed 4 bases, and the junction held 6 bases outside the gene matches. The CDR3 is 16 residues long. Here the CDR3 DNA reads TGTGCCAGCAGTTTCGTATCTAGCGGGAGTTACAATGAGCAGTTCTTC. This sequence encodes CASSFVSSGSYNEQFF.

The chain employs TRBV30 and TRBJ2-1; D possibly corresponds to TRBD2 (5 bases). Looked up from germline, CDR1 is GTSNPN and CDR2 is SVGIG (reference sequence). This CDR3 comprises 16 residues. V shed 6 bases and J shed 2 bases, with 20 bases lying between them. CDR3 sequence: CACTMPRGGAYNEQFF. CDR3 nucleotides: TGTGCCTGCACCATGCCACGAGGAGGTGCCTACAATGAGCAGTTCTTC.

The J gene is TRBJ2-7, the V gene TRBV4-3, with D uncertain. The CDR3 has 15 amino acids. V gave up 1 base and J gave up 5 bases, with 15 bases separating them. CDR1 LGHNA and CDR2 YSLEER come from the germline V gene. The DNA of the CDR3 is TGCGCCAGCAGCCAAGTCCCGACTCGACGGAACGAGCAGTACTTC. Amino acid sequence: CASSQVPTRRNEQYF.

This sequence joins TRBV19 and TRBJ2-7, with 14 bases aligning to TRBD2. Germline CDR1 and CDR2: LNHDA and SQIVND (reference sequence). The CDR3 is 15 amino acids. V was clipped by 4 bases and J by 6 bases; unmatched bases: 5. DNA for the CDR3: TGTGCCAGTAGTACGACTAGCGGGAGGGCGGGCGAGCAGTACTTC. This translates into CASSTTSGRAGEQYF.

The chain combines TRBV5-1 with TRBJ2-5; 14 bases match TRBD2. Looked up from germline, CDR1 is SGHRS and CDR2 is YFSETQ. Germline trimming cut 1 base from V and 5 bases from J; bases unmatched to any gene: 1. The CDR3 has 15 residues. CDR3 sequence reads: CASSLRLAGGETQYF. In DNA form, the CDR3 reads TGCGCCAGCAGCTTGCGACTAGCGGGAGGGGAGACCCAGTACTTC.

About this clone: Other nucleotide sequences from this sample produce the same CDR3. Here the CDR3 DNA reads TGCAGTGCTAGGAGGGAGACCCAGTACTTC. Translating it yields CSARRETQYF. This chain joins TRBV20-1 and TRBJ2-5; no clear D gene. The V gene lost 3 bases and the J gene lost 5 bases, with 4 bases spanning the gap. The CDR3 extends over 10 amino acids. In germline, CDR1 is DFQATT, CDR2 SNEGSKA (reference sequence).